This record concerns one T cell receptor (beta chain) sequence. What it binds is not known. Time point meaning: cycle 4 day 1 (C4D1), after around six weeks of nivolumab. No patient escaped relapse after autologous stem cell transplantation, and brentuximab vedotin exposure varied. Best response was recorded as complete response, partial response or progressive disease. This entry comes from a study of PD-1 blockade in classical Hodgkin lymphoma. Study-level results: Newly diagnosed patients had diversity similar to the baseline diversity of complete responders. At C4D1, TCR diversity had climbed significantly for CD4+ cells, though not for CD8+ cells. It was reported that newly diagnosed patients had less baseline TCR diversity than healthy donors.

Germline CDR1 reads ENHRY; CDR2 reads SYGVKD. Trimming shortened V by 2 bases and J by 3 bases, and 13 bases separated the two germline ends. The CDR3 extends over 15 amino acids. Assay: immunoSEQ multiplex PCR; the TCRdb copy retains only in-frame clones and omits some. The sample yields roughly 20,000 clones, roughly 85% seen once. The source material was peripheral blood mononuclear cells (PBMCs), sampled before the fourth cycle of nivolumab. This rearrangement joins TRBV10-3 to TRBJ1-2; tentative D call: TRBD1 (6 bases). The source of this sequence is a human donor with classical Hodgkin lymphoma. The CDR3 sequence is CAISESTGRDYGYTF. DNA for the CDR3: TGTGCCATCAGTGAGAGTACAGGGCGAGACTATGGCTACACCTTC.